The 6 T cell receptor beta chains below were found in one sample sequenced in a study of OX40 agonist ivuxolimab in advanced cancers. Library prep was done by the immunoSEQ multiplex PCR assay. Held by TCRdb, this immuneACCESS table contains in-frame sequences only and omits some clones. Under half of the omission traces to an unresolved V gene where checked; the cause of the rest is unknown. Recorded for this sample are about 77,000 clones; around 83% of them occurred a single time. The ten largest clones add up to approximately 0.8% of the sample. The sequencing here drew on CD4+ or CD8+ T cells sorted from blood, taken in a trial of the OX40 agonist ivuxolimab. Receptors originate from an adult with an advanced solid tumor such as melanoma, head and neck, liver or kidney cancer.

V and J are TRBV4-1 and TRBJ1-5; D is uncertain. Trimming left V 1 base short and J 4 bases short, with 8 bases between. Germline CDR1 reads MGHRA; CDR2 reads YSYEKL. The CDR3 runs 14 residues. The CDR3 spells CASSQGQVNQPQHF. The CDR3, as DNA: TGCGCCAGCAGCCAAGGGCAGGTAAATCAGCCCCAGCATTTT.

The rearrangement links TRBV5-6 to TRBJ1-3; TRBD1 is a possible D gene (5 bases). V dropped 3 bases and J dropped 0 bases, with 16 bases sitting between them. This CDR3 spans 17 amino acids. CDR1 and CDR2 (germline): SGHDT, YYEEEE. The CDR3 loop is CASSSLAGDPSGNTIYF. The CDR3 nucleotides are TGTGCCAGCAGCTCCCTAGCGGGGGACCCCTCTGGAAACACCATATATTTT.

This clone came up once. The rearrangement links TRBV7-6 to TRBJ1-4, with D tentatively TRBD1 (6 bases). The germline V and J ends were trimmed by 5 bases and 8 bases, with 15 bases remaining between them. Germline V lookup: CDR1 SGHVS, CDR2 FNYEAQ. The CDR3 runs 14 residues. In DNA form, the CDR3 reads TGTGCCAGCAGCCCCTTGGGGGCCGGGGAAAAACTGTTTTTT. Its protein product is CASSPLGAGEKLFF.

The rearrangement joins TRBV19 to TRBJ2-7; possible D gene TRBD1, 6 bases. Germline CDR1 LNHDA, CDR2 SQIVND (reference sequence). The CDR3 has 16 residues. V lost 4 bases to trimming and J lost 0 bases, with 16 bases between them. The CDR3 loop is CASSNPGQFASYEQYF. DNA for the CDR3: TGTGCCAGTAGTAACCCTGGACAGTTTGCCTCCTACGAGCAGTACTTC.

The chain employs TRBV7-7 and TRBJ2-5; 15 nucleotides agree with TRBD2. Trimming at V came to 4 bases and at J to 5 bases, leaving 11 bases not matched to a gene. The CDR3 loop spans 18 amino acids. CDR1 is SSHAT and CDR2 is FNYEAQ in the germline V gene (reference sequence). The CDR3: CASSSGTSGGPARETQYF. CDR3 bases: TGTGCCAGCAGCTCCGGGACTAGCGGGGGGCCGGCGAGGGAGACCCAGTACTTC.

CDR3 DNA: TGCGCCAGCAGTGATGAAAACACCATATATTTT. This sequence encodes CASSDENTIYF. J is TRBJ1-3 and V is TRBV10-2; the D is unclear. V was clipped by 3 bases and J by 6 bases, with 3 bases between them. This CDR3 region has 11 residues. The V gene's germline CDR1 is WSHSY and CDR2 SAAADI.